This section outlines one T cell receptor (beta chain) sequence together with its context. These data originate in a study of blood T cells in healthy people across ages. Together with a sample-barcoded 5' primer, a J-beta primer mix was included in a second PCR lasting about 6 to 11 cycles. Each CDR3 protein gets one entry after TCRdb re-called the 5' RACE reads with MiXCR. In the table there are more than 700,000 distinct CDR3 sequences, roughly 50% of which are singletons. Germline assignment: CDR1 SGHTA and CDR2 FQGNSA. The CDR3 sequence is 14 residues long. The junction had 9 bases not matched to a gene; V was cut back by 8 bases and J by 6 bases.

This clonotype was sampled from an elderly man in good health. Sequencing was carried out using blood. This sequence joins TRBV7-2 and TRBJ2-2, with 7 nucleotides matching TRBD2. The CDR3, as DNA: TGTGCCAGCGGATTCCGGACTAGGCCCGGGGAGCTGTTTTTT. Encoded protein: CASGFRTRPGELFF.